Following are 16 T cell receptor beta chains from one sample sequenced in a study of shared clonotypes between healthy human individuals. Produced via immunoSEQ multiplex PCR; TCRdb's table is partial and in-frame only. The sample has 2.3 million or so clones, 85% to 95% seen once. Sequencing was performed on naive CD4+ T cells from PBMCs. The subset denotes: CD45RA+ positively selected. The origin of the receptors is a man between 18 and 35 years old in good health. Some clones in this sample may be carry-over from other donors' samples.

As to this clone: Other DNA sequences in this sample translate to the same CDR3. The chain is built from TRBV28 and TRBJ1-2; no clear D. The CDR3 totals 13 residues. The germline V and J ends were trimmed by 2 bases and 2 bases, with 6 bases remaining between them. Looked up from germline, CDR1 is MDHEN and CDR2 is SYDVKM. The CDR3 spells CASSLNRNYGYTF. In nucleotides, the CDR3 is TGTGCCAGCAGTTTAAATCGAAACTATGGCTACACCTTC.

This chain joins TRBV7-7 and TRBJ2-1; 8 bases fit TRBD1. The J segment lost 2 bases and the V segment lost 4 bases, leaving 4 bases of the junction unmatched. CDR1 is SSHAT and CDR2 is FNYEAQ in the germline V gene (reference sequence). The CDR3 has 15 amino acids. The CDR3 DNA reads TGTGCCAGCAGCTGGGGACAGGCTCCCTACAATGAGCAGTTCTTC. It yields the protein CASSWGQAPYNEQFF.

V and J are TRBV6-5 and TRBJ2-7; no reliable D call. Trimming cost V 5 bases and J 0 bases, with 11 bases left between them. CDR1 and CDR2 from the germline V gene are MNHEY and SVGAGI. The CDR3 length is 14 residues. The CDR3: CASSRSRNSYEQYF. Here the CDR3 DNA reads TGTGCCAGCAGTCGGTCCCGTAACTCCTACGAGCAGTACTTC.

The chain couples TRBV11-2 to TRBJ2-1, with D perhaps matching TRBD2 (5 bases). The CDR3 is 17 amino acids. The ends were cut back, 5 bases at V and 4 bases at J, with 21 bases in the middle. Germline V gene lookup returns CDR1 SGHAT and CDR2 FQNNGV. CDR3: CASSPGKRADLYNEQFF. Here the CDR3 DNA reads TGTGCCAGCAGCCCCGGAAAACGAGCGGACCTATACAATGAGCAGTTCTTC.

This clone was seen a single time. This chain joins TRBV7-9 and TRBJ2-7; the D gene is possibly TRBD2 (5 bases). Germline loops: CDR1 SEHNR, CDR2 FQNEAQ (reference sequence). The CDR3 contains 16 residues. Trimming left V 4 bases short and J 6 bases short, with 22 bases between. The CDR3, as DNA: TGTGCCAGCAGCTCCCCCCAGACTAACAACCTACGCGAGCAGTACTTC. Its protein product is CASSSPQTNNLREQYF. The whole variable domain, filled in from reference TRBV7-9 and TRBJ2-7, reads DTGVSQNPRHKITKRGQNVTFRCDPISEHNRLYWYRQTLGQGPEFLTYFQNEAQLEKSRLLSDRFSAERPKGSFSTLEIQRTEQGDSAMYLCASSSPQTNNLREQYFGPGTRLTVT.

This chain uses TRBV7-9 with TRBJ2-1; a possible D gene is TRBD1 (5 bases). V shed 2 bases and J shed 5 bases, with 10 bases lying between them. Germline CDR1 is SEHNR and CDR2 is FQNEAQ (reference sequence). The CDR3 spans 14 residues. The DNA of the CDR3 is TGTGCCAGCAGCTTATACAGGAGAAACAATGAGCAGTTCTTC. This codes for CASSLYRRNNEQFF.

V is TRBV30 and J is TRBJ2-2; 9 positions agree with TRBD2. Germline V gene sequence: CDR1 GTSNPN, CDR2 SVGIG (reference sequence). This CDR3 has 16 amino acids. The junction had 2 bases not matched to a gene; V was cut back by 0 bases and J by 0 bases. The CDR3 DNA sequence: TGTGCCTGGAGTGTCTCTAGCGGGGCGAACACCGGGGAGCTGTTTTTT. It encodes CAWSVSSGANTGELFF.

This chain connects TRBV11-2 to TRBJ1-1; the D is unclear. The germline V gene encodes CDR1 SGHAT and CDR2 FQNNGV. The CDR3 length is 15 residues. V lost 0 bases and J 0 bases, leaving 8 bases between the germline ends. The CDR3 bases are TGTGCCAGCAGCTTAGAAGGTGGTATGAACACTGAAGCTTTCTTT. Protein product: CASSLEGGMNTEAFF.

The chain employs TRBV7-9 and TRBJ2-7; D perhaps matches TRBD1 (5 bases). The CDR3 runs to 14 residues. Germline CDR1 is SEHNR and CDR2 is FQNEAQ (reference sequence). V lost 5 bases to trimming and J lost 4 bases, with 15 bases between them. The CDR3 here is CASSPTGLSYEQYF. The CDR3, as DNA: TGTGCCAGCAGCCCAACAGGTTTGAGTTACGAGCAGTACTTC.

This clone was seen a single time. The V and J genes are TRBV27 and TRBJ2-3; 9 bases are a match to TRBD2. The germline V gene has CDR1 MNHEY and CDR2 SMNVEV (reference sequence). V gave up 2 bases and J gave up 2 bases; unmatched junction bases: 2. The CDR3 contains 15 residues. The DNA of the CDR3 is TGTGCCAGCAGTTTACTAGCGGGGCTCACAGATACGCAGTATTTT. Translated, it gives CASSLLAGLTDTQYF.

The rearrangement uses TRBV6-1 and TRBJ1-5; 11 bases agree with TRBD1. With 2 bases clipped from V and 7 bases from J, the junction kept 7 bases outside the gene matches. Germline V gives CDR1 MNHNS, CDR2 SASEGT. This CDR3 is 16 amino acids long. As DNA, the CDR3 is TGTGCCAGCAGTGAAAATCGCCGGACAGGGGGCCAGCCCCAGCATTTT. Translation: CASSENRRTGGQPQHF.

V is TRBV4-1 and J is TRBJ2-6, with 9 bases that match TRBD2. CDR1 and CDR2 from the germline V gene are MGHRA and YSYEKL. Trimming removed 8 bases from V and 3 bases from J; junction bases left unmatched: 14. There are 18 residues in the CDR3. The CDR3 DNA sequence: TGCGCCAGCGACGGGCTGGCGGGAGGGCCCAGTGGGGCCAACGTCCTGACTTTC. Translation gives CASDGLAGGPSGANVLTF.

The chain combines TRBV28 with TRBJ1-4; D is perhaps TRBD1 (6 bases). The CDR3 runs to 15 residues. V lost 8 bases and J lost 8, with 21 bases in between. Germline V gene sequence: CDR1 MDHEN, CDR2 SYDVKM. CDR3 sequence: CASHTVGAGGEKLFF. For the CDR3, the DNA is TGTGCCAGCCACACGGTGGGGGCCGGGGGGGAAAAACTGTTTTTT.

The chain is built from TRBV5-6 and TRBJ2-2, with TRBD1 matching over 9 bases. CDR1 is SGHDT and CDR2 is YYEEEE in the germline V gene. CDR3 length: 15 residues. The V gene end was trimmed by 4 bases and the J gene end by 4 bases; junction bases not matched to a gene: 5. CDR3 DNA: TGTGCCAGCAGCCTCCCGGGACAGGGCACCGGGGAGCTGTTTTTT. It yields the protein CASSLPGQGTGELFF.

CDR3 in DNA: TGCGCCAGCAGCGCCGGGACAGGCAAATTCTACGAGCAGTACTTC. Residues: CASSAGTGKFYEQYF. V is TRBV5-1 and J is TRBJ2-7; 8 bases line up with TRBD1. The CDR3 consists of 15 residues. The germline CDR1 and CDR2 sequences are SGHRS and YFSETQ. Unmatched junction bases numbered 9, after V lost 4 bases and J lost 3 bases. Complete variable domain (other parts from reference TRBV5-1 and TRBJ2-7): KAGVTQTPRYLIKTRGQQVTLSCSPISGHRSVSWYQQTPGQGLQFLFEYFSETQRNKGNFPGRFSGRQFSNSRSEMNVSTLELGDSALYLCASSAGTGKFYEQYFGPGTRLTVT.

This sequence joins TRBV18 and TRBJ2-7; the D gene is possibly TRBD2 (5 bases). Trimming removed 10 bases at V and 3 bases at J, with 16 bases between. The V gene's germline CDR1 is KGHSH and CDR2 LQKENI. This CDR3 is built from 13 residues. CDR3 in DNA: TGTGCCACCAAAAACCCAGAGGGCTACGAGCAGTACTTC. Its protein is CATKNPEGYEQYF. Full variable domain (outside the CDR3, taken from reference TRBV18 and TRBJ2-7): NAGVMQNPRHLVRRRGQEARLRCSPMKGHSHVYWYRQLPEEGLKFMVYLQKENIIDESGMPKERFSAEFPKEGPSILRIQQVVRGDSAAYFCATKNPEGYEQYFGPGTRLTVT.